Following are 5 T cell receptor beta chains from one sample sequenced in a study of blood T cell repertoires in COVID-19 (dated by TCRdb to 2018 to 2021). The library was generated by the immunoSEQ multiplex PCR assay. TCRdb holds this immuneACCESS table with in-frame rearrangements only. Some clones are missing; in checked studies, unresolved V genes explain under half, and the rest has no known cause. A total of approximately 440,000 clones appear in this sample, around 90% of them only once. Roughly 0.72% of the sample is in the top ten clones. The sequenced sample was PBMCs or T cells enriched from blood (not recorded which). These receptor sequences come from a woman under 30 who had recovered from COVID-19.

This clone was counted a single time. This rearrangement joins TRBV5-1 to TRBJ1-6; tentative D call: TRBD1 (6 bases). Germline CDR1 and CDR2: SGHRS and YFSETQ. Trimming removed 2 bases at V and 5 bases at J, with 11 bases between. The CDR3 covers 15 residues. The CDR3, as DNA: TGCGCCAGCAGCTTAGGGGGTCAGAATAATTCACCCCTCCACTTT. This codes for CASSLGGQNNSPLHF. The full variable domain, its missing parts supplied by reference TRBV5-1 and TRBJ1-6, is KAGVTQTPRYLIKTRGQQVTLSCSPISGHRSVSWYQQTPGQGLQFLFEYFSETQRNKGNFPGRFSGRQFSNSRSEMNVSTLELGDSALYLCASSLGGQNNSPLHFGNGTRLTVT.

The V and J genes are TRBV12-3 or TRBV12-4 and TRBJ1-2, with a weak D call TRBD1 (6 bases). The ends were cut back, 5 bases at V and 8 bases at J, with 9 bases in the middle. CDR3 size: 11 residues. CDR3 loop: CASSTGLGYTF. The DNA of the CDR3 is TGTGCCAGCAGTACAGGGTTGGGCTACACCTTC.

The chain couples TRBV19 to TRBJ1-1, with TRBD1 matching over 7 bases. V lost 6 bases to trimming and J lost 1 base; unmatched junction nucleotides: 5. The CDR3 contains 14 residues. Germline V gene sequence: CDR1 LNHDA, CDR2 SQIVND (reference sequence). CDR3 sequence reads: CASSQSGGNTEAFF. In DNA, the CDR3 is TGTGCCAGTAGCCAGTCAGGGGGGAACACTGAAGCTTTCTTT.

V is TRBV12-3 or TRBV12-4 and J is TRBJ1-2; TRBD1 might be the D (6 bases). V shed 6 bases and J shed 7 bases, with 15 bases lying between them. The CDR3 is 13 amino acids. The CDR3 here is CASSQGQGFGYTF. CDR3 bases: TGTGCCAGCAGCCAAGGGCAGGGGTTTGGCTACACCTTC.

This chain links TRBV4-1 with TRBJ1-1; 10 bases agree with TRBD1. V gave up 1 base and J gave up 6 bases; unmatched junction bases: 5. The CDR3 length is 15 residues. Per the germline V gene, CDR1 is MGHRA and CDR2 is YSYEKL. The CDR3 DNA follows: TGCGCCAGCAGCCAAGCCGACAGGGGGCGGGCTGAAGCTTTCTTT. This codes for CASSQADRGRAEAFF.